A single sample is the source of the 29 T cell receptor beta chains below, sequenced in a study of blood T cell repertoires in COVID-19. The method was immunoSEQ multiplex PCR; TCRdb's version includes in-frame clones alone and lacks a portion of them. This table holds about 310,000 clones, around 89% found once. Specimen: PBMCs or T cells enriched from blood (not recorded which). The receptors derive from a woman between 35 and 50 years old who had recovered from COVID-19.

The rearrangement links TRBV7-2 to TRBJ2-1; 13 bases line up with TRBD2. V shed 4 bases, J shed 7 bases, and the junction held 13 bases outside the gene matches. Germline-derived CDR1 and CDR2 are SGHTA and FQGNSA. The CDR3 is made up of 18 amino acids. Here the CDR3 reads CASSSRRLAGGTGNEQFF. DNA of the CDR3: TGTGCCAGCAGCTCGAGACGACTAGCGGGGGGTACGGGGAATGAGCAGTTCTTC.

As for this clone: The junction differs from germline at one of its ends, possibly a read error. The chain recombines TRBV7-9 with TRBJ2-3, with 9 bases fitting TRBD2. Germline loops: CDR1 SEHNR, CDR2 FQNEAQ (reference sequence). The CDR3 runs to 14 residues. This CDR3 is CASSFSGSKDTQYF. In nucleotides, the CDR3 is TGTGCCAGCAGCTTTAGCGGGAGCAAAGATACGCAGTATTTT.

The V and J genes are TRBV24-1 and TRBJ2-5, with TRBD2 as a possible D gene (6 bases). The CDR3 has 15 amino acids. Trimming took 5 bases from V and 14 from J, leaving 26 bases between them. Germline V gene data show CDR1 as KGHDR and CDR2 as SFDVKD. The DNA of the CDR3 is TGTGCCACCAGTGCGCCTGACAAAATTCCGGGACTCCTATACTTC. It specifies CATSAPDKIPGLLYF.

V usage is TRBV7-3 and J usage is TRBJ2-7, with 9 nucleotides matching TRBD2. This CDR3 has 15 amino acids. CDR1 and CDR2 (germline): SGHTA, FQGTGA. V shed 6 bases, J shed 5 bases, and the junction held 11 bases outside the gene matches. DNA for the CDR3: TGTGCCAGCAGGTCTTTAGCGGGAGCGTTCGACGAGCAGTACTTC. This gives the protein CASRSLAGAFDEQYF.

The chain employs TRBV5-1 and TRBJ2-5; D possibly corresponds to TRBD2 (5 bases). The CDR3 is 15 amino acids. CDR1 is SGHRS and CDR2 is YFSETQ in the germline V gene. The V end lost 5 bases, the J end lost 1 base, and 15 bases lay between the germline ends. The CDR3 here is CASSDPLRVQETQYF. CDR3 in DNA: TGCGCCAGCAGTGATCCTCTGAGGGTCCAAGAGACCCAGTACTTC.

The chain is built from TRBV6-5 and TRBJ1-1, with unresolved D. V gave up 4 bases and J gave up 0 bases, with 12 bases separating them. Germline V gives CDR1 MNHEY, CDR2 SVGAGI. The CDR3 loop spans 15 amino acids. The CDR3 region has the DNA TGTGCCAGCAGTTTTTGGACCGGGATGAACACTGAAGCTTTCTTT. Translated: CASSFWTGMNTEAFF.

This clone was found a few times. The V call is TRBV3-1 (or the pseudogene TRBV3-2), the J call TRBJ1-5; a weak D match, TRBD1 (5 bases). V lost 2 bases and J lost 3, with 11 bases in between. This CDR3 region has 15 residues. Germline V gene lookup returns CDR1 LGHDT and CDR2 YNNKEL (reference sequence). CDR3 bases: TGTGCCAGCAGCCAATCTGGACAAGTCAATCAGCCCCAGCATTTT. This gives the protein CASSQSGQVNQPQHF.

The rearrangement joins TRBV9 to TRBJ1-3; D is ambiguous. This CDR3 has 17 amino acids. V dropped 4 bases and J dropped 0 bases, with 17 bases sitting between them. Per germline, CDR1 SGDLS and CDR2 YYNGEE. The CDR3 here is CASSSAPIGLSGNTIYF. CDR3 DNA: TGTGCCAGCAGCTCGGCCCCAATCGGACTCTCTGGAAACACCATATATTTT.

The V gene is TRBV6-4, the J gene TRBJ2-2; possibly TRBD1 for D (5 bases). With 5 bases removed from V and 5 bases from J, the gap between germline ends came to 12 bases. Germline values: CDR1 MRHNA, CDR2 SNTAGT. This CDR3 comprises 14 residues. In nucleotides, the CDR3 is TGTGCCAGCAGTCCGCAGGGCGAGACCGGGGAGCTGTTTTTT. Translation gives CASSPQGETGELFF.

The gene calls are TRBV13 and TRBJ2-7; 15 bases are shared with TRBD2. V lost 5 bases to trimming and J lost 2 bases; unmatched junction nucleotides: 13. Germline V gives CDR1 PRHDT, CDR2 FYEKMQ (reference sequence). This CDR3 has 19 amino acids. As DNA, the CDR3 is TGTGCCAGCAGCCGCCGGACTAGCGGGAGGGCCTACAGCGCCTACGAGCAGTACTTC. Residues: CASSRRTSGRAYSAYEQYF.

The V gene is TRBV7-9, the J gene TRBJ1-4, with a weak D call TRBD1 (5 bases). The germline gives CDR1 SEHNR, CDR2 FQNEAQ (reference sequence). There are 14 residues in the CDR3. The V end was cut by 3 bases, the J end by 7 bases, with 12 bases between. The CDR3 loop reads CASSFVRGGEKLFF. The CDR3 region has the DNA TGTGCCAGCAGCTTCGTGCGGGGCGGTGAAAAACTGTTTTTT. The full variable domain, with the rest looked up from reference TRBV7-9 and TRBJ1-4, is DTGVSQNPRHKITKRGQNVTFRCDPISEHNRLYWYRQTLGQGPEFLTYFQNEAQLEKSRLLSDRFSAERPKGSFSTLEIQRTEQGDSAMYLCASSFVRGGEKLFFGSGTQLSVL.

The genes are TRBV28 and TRBJ1-4; possible D gene TRBD1, 5 bases. In germline, CDR1 is MDHEN, CDR2 SYDVKM. The V and J ends lost 4 bases and 3 bases respectively, with 15 bases between them. The CDR3 extends over 16 amino acids. The CDR3 sequence: CASSWGGRGANEKLFF. The CDR3 bases are TGTGCCAGCAGTTGGGGGGGACGCGGGGCTAATGAAAAACTGTTTTTT.

The chain employs TRBV5-4 and TRBJ2-7; 8 nucleotides match TRBD1. Per the germline V gene, CDR1 is SGHNT and CDR2 is YYREEE (reference sequence). The CDR3 runs to 12 residues. J lost 6 bases, V lost 7 bases, and 6 bases had no gene match. The CDR3 region has the DNA TGTGCCAGCCTTGGACAGGGTGGCGAGCAGTACTTC. It yields the protein CASLGQGGEQYF.

The J gene is TRBJ1-2, the V gene TRBV7-3; TRBD1 matches at 11 bases. V was pared by 4 bases and J by 7 bases, with 8 bases of the junction left unmatched. Germline V gene sequence: CDR1 SGHTA, CDR2 FQGTGA. The CDR3 has 15 residues. The CDR3 nucleotides are TGTGCCAGCAGCTCCGGGACAGGGGGTTTTTCTGGCTACACCTTC. This gives the protein CASSSGTGGFSGYTF.

The CDR3, as DNA: TGTGCCAGCAGTCAGGGGGACGTTTGGAGCACTGAAGCTTTCTTT. This sequence encodes CASSQGDVWSTEAFF. The rearrangement links TRBV28 to TRBJ1-1; TRBD1 aligns across 7 bases. CDR1 is MDHEN, CDR2 SYDVKM, per germline. This CDR3 region has 15 residues. V trimming: 5 bases; J trimming: 4 bases; junction bases outside the gene matches: 10. Drawing the rest from reference TRBV28 and TRBJ1-1, the complete variable domain is DVKVTQSSRYLVKRTGEKVFLECVQDMDHENMFWYRQDPGLGLRLIYFSYDVKMKEKGDIPEGYSVSREKKERFSLILESASTNQTSMYLCASSQGDVWSTEAFFGQGTRLTVV.

The chain couples TRBV7-2 to TRBJ1-3; no clear D gene. V lost 2 bases to trimming and J lost 3 bases, with 11 bases between them. This CDR3 region has 15 residues. CDR1 and CDR2 from the germline V gene are SGHTA and FQGNSA. The CDR3 loop is CASSLNAQNGNTIYF. The CDR3 DNA sequence: TGTGCCAGCAGCTTAAATGCACAGAATGGAAACACCATATATTTT.

The genes are TRBV30 and TRBJ1-3; 9 bases line up with TRBD1. Germline V gene data show CDR1 as GTSNPN and CDR2 as SVGIG (reference sequence). V lost 7 bases, J lost 7 bases, and 8 bases stayed unmatched. CDR3 length: 13 residues. In nucleotides, the CDR3 is TGTGCCTCCTCCGGGACAGGGAGGAACACCATATATTTT. Its translation is CASSGTGRNTIYF.

The DNA of the CDR3 is TGTGCCAGCAGTTTGGACAGCCCCAATGAGCAGTTCTTC. It encodes CASSLDSPNEQFF. The genes are TRBV27 and TRBJ2-1; maybe TRBD1 (6 bases). The germline V and J ends were trimmed by 3 bases and 6 bases, with 9 bases remaining between them. Per germline, CDR1 MNHEY and CDR2 SMNVEV (reference sequence). The length of the CDR3 is 13 residues.

This chain uses TRBV24-1 with TRBJ2-5; 8 bases fit TRBD2. Germline loops: CDR1 KGHDR, CDR2 SFDVKD. With 3 bases clipped from V and 7 bases from J, the junction kept 6 bases outside the gene matches. The CDR3 is 14 residues long. CDR3 nucleotides: TGTGCCACCAGTGATCTGGGACTAGTACGGACCCAGTACTTC. This gives the protein CATSDLGLVRTQYF.

Comment on this clone: The junction departs from the called germline gene at one end, perhaps through a read error. This chain's CDR3 is CASSLVRETGTQYF. The DNA for the CDR3 is TGTGCTAGCAGCTTAGTGCGGGAAACGGGGACCCAGTACTTC. V and J are TRBV7-7 and TRBJ2-5; D might be TRBD2 (6 bases). Germline V lookup: CDR1 SSHAT, CDR2 FNYEAQ (reference sequence). This CDR3 region has 14 residues.

As to this clone: Other DNA variants within this sample encode the same CDR3. The V call is TRBV24-1, the J call TRBJ2-1; 11 bases align to TRBD2. Germline trimming cut 7 bases from V and 4 bases from J; bases unmatched to any gene: 5. This CDR3 comprises 15 residues. Per the germline V gene, CDR1 is KGHDR and CDR2 is SFDVKD. CDR3 nucleotides: TGTGCCACCAGCCCAACTAGCGGGAGTTACAATGAGCAGTTCTTC. The encoded protein is CATSPTSGSYNEQFF.

CDR3 sequence reads: CASSPPGAAGGNTEAFF. CDR3 nucleotides: TGTGCCAGCTCACCCCCGGGGGCGGCGGGGGGAAACACTGAAGCTTTCTTT. The chain carries TRBV18 and TRBJ1-1; D may be TRBD1 (6 bases). Trimming pared 3 bases from V and 2 bases from J, leaving 19 bases between. The CDR3 has 17 residues. The germline CDR1 and CDR2 sequences are KGHSH and LQKENI.

J is TRBJ1-2 and V is TRBV9, with TRBD1 matching 7 bases. The V gene's germline CDR1 is SGDLS and CDR2 YYNGEE. The CDR3 loop spans 15 amino acids. The V gene end was trimmed by 1 base and the J gene end by 4 bases; junction bases not matched to a gene: 7. The CDR3 region is CASSVQGGAGYGYTF. In DNA form, the CDR3 reads TGTGCCAGCAGCGTACAAGGGGGCGCGGGCTATGGCTACACCTTC.

This chain links TRBV19 with TRBJ1-3; maybe TRBD1 (5 bases). V dropped 0 bases and J dropped 2 bases, with 14 bases sitting between them. This CDR3 contains 17 residues. CDR1 and CDR2 (germline): LNHDA, SQIVND (reference sequence). As DNA, the CDR3 is TGTGCCAGTAGTATAGATGGGGCCGCATGGGCTGGAAACACCATATATTTT. The encoded protein is CASSIDGAAWAGNTIYF.

The chain couples TRBV11-3 to TRBJ1-2; TRBD1 matches 8 bases. Germline values: CDR1 SGHNT, CDR2 YENEEA. Germline trimming cut 5 bases from V and 2 bases from J; bases unmatched to any gene: 4. CDR3 length: 14 amino acids. The CDR3 coding sequence is TGTGCCAGCAGCGCCGACAGGGGAAACTATGGCTACACCTTC. It codes for CASSADRGNYGYTF.

This chain joins TRBV7-9 and TRBJ2-7, with TRBD2 matching 8 bases. The germline CDR1 and CDR2 sequences are SEHNR and FQNEAQ (reference sequence). V lost 5 bases to trimming and J lost 4 bases; unmatched junction nucleotides: 10. CDR3 length: 15 amino acids. The CDR3 region has the DNA TGTGCCAGCAGCCCCTCGGGAGGGGGGGCTTACGAGCAGTACTTC. Translation: CASSPSGGGAYEQYF.

This chain links TRBV4-3 with TRBJ1-1; D is possibly TRBD1 (6 bases). CDR3 size: 13 residues. Germline assignment: CDR1 LGHNA and CDR2 YSLEER. Trimming pared 8 bases from V and 1 base from J, leaving 11 bases between. CDR3 nucleotide sequence: TGCGCCAGCGGCATACAGGGGAACACTGAAGCTTTCTTT. Its protein product is CASGIQGNTEAFF.

The chain employs TRBV7-2 and TRBJ2-6; TRBD1 is a possible D gene (5 bases). The germline V gene has CDR1 SGHTA and CDR2 FQGNSA. Trimming stripped 6 bases from V and 4 bases from J, with 10 bases between. The CDR3 is made up of 14 amino acids. This CDR3 reads CASRYSGGANVLTF. Written as DNA, the CDR3 is TGTGCCAGCAGATATTCAGGGGGGGCCAACGTCCTGACTTTC.

This chain connects TRBV7-2 to TRBJ2-7; 14 bases fit TRBD2. The CDR3 loop spans 18 amino acids. J lost 1 base, V lost 5 bases, and 10 bases had no gene match. The germline CDR1 and CDR2 sequences are SGHTA and FQGNSA. The chain's CDR3 is CASSIGTSGRTVSYEQYF. The DNA of the CDR3 is TGTGCCAGCAGCATCGGGACTAGCGGGAGAACGGTTTCCTACGAGCAGTACTTC.